This TCR beta chain was captured in a study of blood T cell repertoires in COVID-19. Assay: immunoSEQ multiplex PCR; the TCRdb copy retains only in-frame clones and omits some. The table lists a few hundred thousand clones, 80% to 90% of them singletons, with 8.5% to 12% in the top ten. CDR3 length: 17 amino acids. Germline assignment: CDR1 KGHSH and CDR2 LQKENI. V was pared by 5 bases and J by 5 bases, with 9 bases of the junction left unmatched. This chain links TRBV18 with TRBJ2-1, with TRBD2 matching 13 bases. Specimen: peripheral blood. This TCR was recovered from a woman over 75 with acute or convalescent COVID-19. CDR3 loop: CASSTRLAGGGDNEQFF. CDR3 DNA sequence: TGTGCCAGCTCAACCCGACTAGCGGGAGGCGGGGACAATGAGCAGTTCTTC.